This T cell receptor (beta chain) was captured in a study of T-cell memory formation after mild COVID-19. As to this clonotype: The antigen is not known.

The study, taken as a whole, reports: The authors did not confirm SARS-CoV-2 specificity of second-wave clones peaking day 37. Mostly located in CM and EM were contracting CD4+ clones, with contracting CD8+ clones located in EMRA. Pre-infection memory showed some responding clones, and this suggested that cross-reactive memory joined.

TCR alpha and TCR beta cDNA libraries with sample barcodes and UMIs came from 5'RACE using constant-segment primers. TCRdb ran MiXCR on the 5' RACE reads and lists one entry per CDR3 protein. Of 450,000 or so distinct CDR3 sequences in the sample, approximately 20% are singletons; the top ten hold around 8.4%. Germline V gives CDR1 SGHRS, CDR2 YFSETQ. The CDR3 is 16 amino acids. The ends lost 0 bases at V and 6 bases at J; junction bases unmatched: 11. This receptor was taken from an adult woman who had mild COVID-19 (a few samples of this study predate the infection). Cell type and time point are not known. The sequenced material came from PBMCs or a T cell subset sorted from them (not recorded which). The V and J genes are TRBV5-1 and TRBJ1-2, with TRBD1 identical over 7 bases. The chain's CDR3 is CASSLASGTAIHGYTF. Written as DNA, the CDR3 is TGCGCCAGCAGCTTGGCCTCCGGGACAGCGATCCATGGCTACACCTTC.